Listed here are 10 T cell receptor beta chains from one sample, sequenced in a study of human T cells and chemical hapten exposure. TCRdb passed the RACE reads through MiXCR, listing each CDR3 protein once. The sample includes tens of thousands of distinct CDR3 sequences, 11% of them seen just once. Time point indicated: patch test 3, about 24 weeks after DPC sensitization. Treatment indicated: therapeutic diphenylcyclopropenone sensitization with weekly scalp DPC. The sequencing here drew on whole blood, taken in connection with sensitization to the hapten diphenylcyclopropenone (DPC). These receptors came from a woman under 40 with alopecia areata. Some clones in this sample may be carry-over from other donors' samples.

This clonotype has just a few counts. The V call is TRBV6-6, the J call TRBJ2-7; TRBD2 matches at 8 bases. The CDR3 is 14 amino acids. The V gene's germline CDR1 is MNHNY and CDR2 SVGAGI (reference sequence). The trim removed 2 bases at V and 5 bases at J, leaving 5 bases unmatched. CDR3 in amino acids: CASSYPGGPNEQYF. The DNA of the CDR3 is TGTGCCAGCAGTTACCCGGGAGGGCCCAACGAGCAGTACTTC.

This clonotype was detected only a few times. The rearrangement links TRBV29-1 to TRBJ1-6, with 9 positions matching TRBD1. The ends lost 6 bases at V and 5 bases at J; junction bases unmatched: 5. This CDR3 has 14 residues. Looked up from germline, CDR1 is SQVTM and CDR2 is ANQGSEA. The CDR3 here is CSVRTGVDNSPLHF. DNA for the CDR3: TGCAGCGTCCGGACAGGGGTTGATAATTCACCCCTCCACTTT.

This clonotype has a handful of counts. The chain combines TRBV7-6 with TRBJ2-7, with TRBD2 identical over 8 bases. The CDR3 length is 15 residues. Germline loops: CDR1 SGHVS, CDR2 FNYEAQ. Germline trimming cut 1 base from V and 4 bases from J; bases unmatched to any gene: 6. CDR3: CASSLGSGSAYEQYF. CDR3 bases: TGTGCCAGCAGCTTAGGAAGCGGGAGCGCTTACGAGCAGTACTTC.

This rearrangement joins TRBV3-1 to TRBJ2-5; D may be TRBD2 (7 bases). Germline CDR1 is LGHDT and CDR2 is YNNKEL (reference sequence). V was pared by 8 bases and J by 1 base, with 17 bases between. The CDR3 has 15 residues. The CDR3 protein is CASQDLGGAQETQYF. The CDR3 DNA reads as TGTGCCAGCCAGGACTTGGGGGGGGCCCAAGAGACCCAGTACTTC.

This clonotype came up many times. The chain recombines TRBV7-9 with TRBJ1-6; a weak D match, TRBD1 (6 bases). The germline V and J ends were trimmed by 0 bases and 5 bases, with 11 bases remaining between them. Germline V lookup: CDR1 SEHNR, CDR2 FQNEAQ (reference sequence). The CDR3 runs 16 residues. The CDR3 coding sequence is TGTGCCAGCAGCTTAGCTTCTGGGACACATAATTCACCCCTCCACTTT. Residues: CASSLASGTHNSPLHF.

This clonotype has only a few counts. Here the CDR3 DNA reads TGCAGCGTTGCGACTCGTGGGAGAGGCTACGAGCAGTACTTC. It specifies CSVATRGRGYEQYF. The chain recombines TRBV29-1 with TRBJ2-7; possibly TRBD2 for D (5 bases). CDR3 length equals 14 residues. Between the trimmed V and J ends, which lost 4 bases and 3 bases, there was a span of 16 bases. The germline CDR1 and CDR2 sequences are SQVTM and ANQGSEA.

This clonotype showed up many times. The chain uses TRBV6-6 and TRBJ2-7, with D perhaps TRBD2 (5 bases). This CDR3 region has 13 residues. V was pared by 7 bases and J by 5 bases, with 15 bases between. The germline CDR1 and CDR2 sequences are MNHNY and SVGAGI (reference sequence). CDR3 bases: TGTGCCAGCATGGGCGAGGAGGAGGACGAGCAGTACTTC. It encodes CASMGEEEDEQYF.

The V and J genes are TRBV9 and TRBJ1-6; unclear D gene. In germline, CDR1 is SGDLS, CDR2 YYNGEE. The CDR3 has 15 residues. Trimming took off 0 bases at V and 6 bases at J, with 10 bases between the two ends. CDR3 sequence: CASSVAGKRNSPLHF. The CDR3 DNA reads TGTGCCAGCAGCGTAGCTGGGAAGCGTAATTCACCCCTCCACTTT.

This chain links TRBV5-1 with TRBJ2-7; tentatively, D is TRBD2 (5 bases). Germline V CDR1 and CDR2: SGHRS, YFSETQ. The CDR3 length is 14 residues. V was shortened by 0 bases and J by 2 bases, with 9 bases between the two germline ends. The DNA for the CDR3 is TGCGCCAGCAGCTTGGCGGGGTACACCTACGAGCAGTACTTC. Residues: CASSLAGYTYEQYF.

The chain couples TRBV7-9 to TRBJ2-1, with TRBD2 identical over 12 bases. With 5 bases clipped from V and 5 bases from J, the junction kept 7 bases outside the gene matches. Looked up from germline, CDR1 is SEHNR and CDR2 is FQNEAQ (reference sequence). The CDR3 is 16 amino acids. DNA for the CDR3: TGTGCCAGCAGCCGACCTAGCGGGAGGGTTAACAATGAGCAGTTCTTC. This encodes CASSRPSGRVNNEQFF.